The subject of this entry is one TCR beta chain. The CDR3 runs 15 residues. Per the germline V gene, CDR1 is MNHNS and CDR2 is SASEGT. V was clipped by 2 bases and J by 5 bases, with 13 bases between them. Authors' data handling: Quantification of nucleated cells was approximated via reference gene primer amplification. Some clones are missing from TCRdb's copy, which holds only in-frame ones; the method was immunoSEQ multiplex PCR. V, J and clone size were drawn from that table, and D and trimming were deduced from the DNA. Among roughly 69,000 clones listed, about 90% were seen once. This entry belongs to a study of blood T cell repertoires in COVID-19. Study background: From T cells, B-cell-depleted T cells, or PBMCs came the material, which was cDNA or gDNA.

The genes are TRBV6-1 and TRBJ1-5; D is possibly TRBD1 (6 bases). The source is a man aged 45-65 years with active COVID-19. The specimen sequenced was peripheral blood. The CDR3 protein is CASSERGASDQPQHF. The CDR3 coding sequence is TGTGCCAGCAGTGAACGGGGGGCGTCTGATCAGCCCCAGCATTTT.